What follows describes a single T cell receptor (beta chain). The antigen remains unidentified. This entry comes from a study of cytomegalovirus exposure and HLA in healthy donors. Per germline, CDR1 SGHNT and CDR2 YYREEE (reference sequence). The CDR3 runs 15 residues. The V end lost 2 bases, the J end lost 7 bases, and 16 bases lay between the germline ends. PCR was performed using 60 Vbeta and 13 Jbeta primers. Measured with immunoSEQ multiplex PCR; TCRdb has only the in-frame clones, and not every one. This table has around 98,000 clones, 79% appearing once. Study-wide points: Prediction of most subjects' HLA-A and HLA-B alleles by TCR beta sequences was reportedly accurate.

Sequenced sample: PBMCs. The chain has TRBV5-4 and TRBJ2-1, with D possibly matching TRBD1 (5 bases). This TCR was recovered from a woman aged 35 to 49 in good health and CMV-seronegative. The CDR3 region is CASSFPKGILNEQFF. CDR3 sequence (DNA): TGTGCCAGCAGCTTCCCTAAGGGGATCCTGAATGAGCAGTTCTTC.